Listed below are T cell receptor beta chains from one sample, sequenced in a study of shared T cell receptors in the human thymus. TCRdb keeps only in-frame clones here, not all; method: immunoSEQ multiplex PCR. This sample yields 630,000 or so clones, of which around 87% are seen a single time; 0.0094% belongs to the top ten. The data also belong to a second study, concerning human thymus T cells.

Source material: thymocytes. Source of these receptors: a boy in the first two years of life with a congenital heart defect. The CDR3 runs from the conserved cysteine through the conserved F or W. D genes are given only for firm matches. Clone sizes are given selectively: once, few, many, or a class where the clone is expanded.

v_gene: TRBV4-1
j_gene: TRBJ1-1
abundance: -
len: 14
d_gene: -
CDR3aa: CASSHTDMNTEAFF
CDR3nt: TGCGCCAGCAGTCACACCGACATGAACACTGAAGCTTTCTTT

v_gene: TRBV5-4
j_gene: TRBJ1-2
abundance: -
len: 17
d_gene: -
CDR3aa: CASSPAGGKKGNYGYTF
CDR3nt: TGTGCCAGCAGCCCAGCTGGGGGGAAGAAGGGGAACTATGGCTACACCTTC

v_gene: TRBV6-5
j_gene: TRBJ1-4
abundance: few
len: 14
d_gene: -
CDR3aa: CAIRGGASDEKLFF
CDR3nt: TGTGCCATTCGCGGGGGCGCGTCTGATGAAAAACTGTTTTTT

v_gene: TRBV14
j_gene: TRBJ2-7
abundance: -
len: 16
d_gene: TRBD2
CDR3aa: CASSHAVLGGVYEQYF
CDR3nt: TGTGCCAGCAGCCATGCAGTCCTGGGAGGGGTCTACGAGCAGTACTTC

v_gene: TRBV11-2
j_gene: TRBJ2-7
abundance: -
len: 15
d_gene: -
CDR3aa: CASSLGWDFSYEQYF
CDR3nt: TGTGCCAGCAGCTTGGGCTGGGACTTCTCCTACGAGCAGTACTTC

v_gene: TRBV30
j_gene: TRBJ2-7
abundance: -
len: 15
d_gene: TRBD2
CDR3aa: CAWTLAGDWHYEQYF
CDR3nt: TGTGCCTGGACACTAGCGGGAGACTGGCACTACGAGCAGTACTTC

v_gene: TRBV5-1
j_gene: TRBJ2-2
abundance: -
len: 16
d_gene: -
CDR3aa: CASSFEGGGITGELFF
CDR3nt: TGCGCCAGCAGCTTCGAGGGAGGTGGGATTACCGGGGAGCTGTTTTTT

v_gene: TRBV7-9
j_gene: TRBJ1-5
abundance: -
len: 18
d_gene: TRBD1
CDR3aa: CASSLSTGQGDSNQPQHF
CDR3nt: TGTGCCAGCAGCCTCTCTACGGGACAGGGGGATAGCAATCAGCCCCAGCATTTT

v_gene: TRBV7-8
j_gene: TRBJ1-5
abundance: -
len: 18
d_gene: -
CDR3aa: CASSLTHSPVWAGQPQHF
CDR3nt: TGTGCCAGCAGCTTAACTCACTCTCCGGTCTGGGCGGGACAGCCCCAGCATTTT

v_gene: TRBV7-2
j_gene: TRBJ1-4
abundance: few
len: 17
d_gene: TRBD1
CDR3aa: CASSLVPYRGTNEKLFF
CDR3nt: TGTGCCAGCAGCTTAGTACCATACAGGGGTACTAATGAAAAACTGTTTTTT

v_gene: TRBV9
j_gene: TRBJ2-1
abundance: -
len: 22
d_gene: TRBD2
CDR3aa: CASSVVGLAGGFHKSSYNEQFF
CDR3nt: TGTGCCAGCAGCGTAGTCGGACTAGCGGGGGGGTTTCACAAGAGCTCCTACAATGAGCAGTTCTTC

v_gene: TRBV4-3
j_gene: TRBJ1-3
abundance: few
len: 15
d_gene: TRBD1
CDR3aa: CASSHEDRGLNTIYF
CDR3nt: TGCGCCAGCAGCCATGAAGACAGGGGGCTAAACACCATATATTTT

v_gene: TRBV2
j_gene: TRBJ2-1
abundance: -
len: 17
d_gene: -
CDR3aa: CASSEGPVKSSYNEQFF
CDR3nt: TGTGCCAGCAGTGAAGGCCCGGTGAAGAGCTCCTACAATGAGCAGTTCTTC

v_gene: TRBV15
j_gene: TRBJ2-7
abundance: once
len: 12
d_gene: -
CDR3aa: CATSRDSYEQYF
CDR3nt: TGTGCCACCAGCAGAGATAGCTACGAGCAGTACTTC

v_gene: TRBV28
j_gene: TRBJ1-5
abundance: -
len: 15
d_gene: -
CDR3aa: CASSLGWTARQPQHF
CDR3nt: TGTGCCAGCAGTTTAGGTTGGACAGCTAGGCAACCCCAGCATTTT

v_gene: TRBV4-3
j_gene: TRBJ2-7
abundance: -
len: 16
d_gene: TRBD1
CDR3aa: CASSQARTGATYEQYF
CDR3nt: TGCGCCAGCAGCCAAGCCCGGACAGGGGCCACCTACGAGCAGTACTTC

v_gene: TRBV5-1
j_gene: TRBJ2-2
abundance: -
len: 17
d_gene: -
CDR3aa: CASSLDWGGSLTGELFF
CDR3nt: TGCGCCAGCAGCTTGGATTGGGGCGGCAGCCTCACCGGGGAGCTGTTTTTT

v_gene: TRBV10-3
j_gene: TRBJ2-3
abundance: -
len: 14
d_gene: TRBD1
CDR3aa: CATLRDRGRDTQYF
CDR3nt: TGTGCCACTCTCCGGGACAGGGGACGAGATACGCAGTATTTT

v_gene: TRBV2
j_gene: TRBJ2-7
abundance: -
len: 12
d_gene: -
CDR3aa: CASSDQGYEQYF
CDR3nt: TGTGCCAGCAGCGATCAGGGTTACGAGCAGTACTTC